The 26 T cell receptor beta chains reported below all come from one sample, sequenced in a study of shared clonotypes between healthy human individuals. Naive CD8 isolation took CD45RO-negative cells positively selected for CCR7 and excluded terminally differentiated effector memory CD45RA+ cells. Generated by immunoSEQ multiplex PCR, the TCRdb table keeps only in-frame clones and is missing some. Of a few million clones listed, about 94% are singletons. The sequenced material came from naive CD8+ T cells from PBMCs. The receptors were gathered from a man aged 18 to 29 in good health. Some clones in this sample may be carry-over from other donors' samples.

The V call is TRBV5-1, the J call TRBJ2-5; either TRBD1 or TRBD2 may supply D (5 bases each). This CDR3 comprises 13 residues. Germline V gene lookup returns CDR1 SGHRS and CDR2 YFSETQ. V dropped 3 bases and J dropped 10 bases, with 16 bases sitting between them. CDR3 DNA sequence: TGCGCCAGCAGCTCCACGTACGGGACGATCCAGTACTTC. It yields the protein CASSSTYGTIQYF.

V gene TRBV5-6 combines with J gene TRBJ1-4; unclear D gene. The CDR3 consists of 14 residues. V lost 0 bases to trimming and J lost 1 base, with 4 bases between them. Germline CDR1 is SGHDT and CDR2 is YYEEEE. CDR3 region: CASSLDLTNEKLFF. The CDR3 bases are TGTGCCAGCAGCTTGGATTTAACTAATGAAAAACTGTTTTTT.

This sequence joins TRBV28 and TRBJ1-2; D perhaps matches TRBD1 (6 bases). This CDR3 region has 12 residues. In germline, CDR1 is MDHEN, CDR2 SYDVKM. Trimming took 11 bases from V and 2 from J, leaving 12 bases between them. The CDR3 is CAGGTGNYGYTF. The CDR3 bases are TGTGCCGGGGGAACAGGGAACTATGGCTACACCTTC.

V gene TRBV7-9 combines with J gene TRBJ2-1; D is unclear. Trimming removed 5 bases at V and 2 bases at J, with 13 bases between. The length of the CDR3 is 15 residues. Per germline, CDR1 SEHNR and CDR2 FQNEAQ (reference sequence). The CDR3 nucleotides are TGTGCCAGCAGCCTTGCCGCTAAAGCCTACAATGAGCAGTTCTTC. This encodes CASSLAAKAYNEQFF. The whole variable domain, remainder taken from reference TRBV7-9 and TRBJ2-1, is DTGVSQNPRHKITKRGQNVTFRCDPISEHNRLYWYRQTLGQGPEFLTYFQNEAQLEKSRLLSDRFSAERPKGSFSTLEIQRTEQGDSAMYLCASSLAAKAYNEQFFGPGTRLTVL.

The chain recombines TRBV2 with TRBJ2-7; D not resolved. This CDR3 has 10 amino acids. Germline V CDR1 and CDR2: SNHLY, FYNNEI. In DNA, the CDR3 is TGTGCCAGCAGAAGATCGCCGTCGGTGGTC. Translated: CASRRSPSVV.

This clone was seen just once. The chain links TRBV5-1 to TRBJ2-4; TRBD1 matches at 9 bases. The germline gives CDR1 SGHRS, CDR2 YFSETQ. CDR3 size: 14 residues. V was pared by 4 bases and J by 6 bases, with 5 bases of the junction left unmatched. The CDR3 is CASSPQGQGNIQYF. The CDR3 DNA follows: TGCGCCAGCAGCCCCCAGGGACAGGGAAACATTCAGTACTTC.

V is TRBV7-9 and J is TRBJ2-1; possibly TRBD2 for D (6 bases). This CDR3 region has 14 residues. Germline V gives CDR1 SEHNR, CDR2 FQNEAQ (reference sequence). Trimming cost V 8 bases and J 4 bases, with 15 bases left between them. CDR3 sequence: CASYFSGGYNEQFF. CDR3 DNA sequence: TGTGCCAGCTATTTTAGCGGAGGGTACAATGAGCAGTTCTTC.

In this sample, this clone turned up once. The rearrangement joins TRBV4-3 to TRBJ1-5; no clear D. This CDR3 is 14 amino acids long. Germline values: CDR1 LGHNA, CDR2 YSLEER. Trimming cost V 4 bases and J 5 bases, with 12 bases left between them. CDR3 amino acids: CASSPESGYQPQHF. In DNA form, the CDR3 reads TGCGCCAGCAGCCCGGAGTCTGGCTATCAGCCCCAGCATTTT.

This chain's CDR3 is CATSISRRDRRFF. Written as DNA, the CDR3 is TGTGCCACCAGCATCTCCCGTAGGGACCGGCGGTTCTTC. V usage is TRBV15 and J usage is TRBJ2-1; D may be TRBD1 or TRBD2 (5 bases each). V dropped 4 bases and J dropped 15 bases, with 19 bases sitting between them. The germline V gene has CDR1 LNHNV and CDR2 YYDKDF (reference sequence). The CDR3 extends over 13 amino acids.

The chain is built from TRBV29-1 and TRBJ2-3; 7 bases are shared with TRBD2. The CDR3 is 13 amino acids. Germline V gene data show CDR1 as SQVTM and CDR2 as ANQGSEA. J gave up 5 bases and V 4 bases, and 6 bases lay outside the gene matches. The CDR3 DNA reads TGCAGCGTTGGACTAAGCGGGGTAGATACGCAGTATTTT. Residues: CSVGLSGVDTQYF.

The rearrangement joins TRBV29-1 to TRBJ2-5; D may be TRBD1 (5 bases). With 6 bases removed from V and 1 base from J, the gap between germline ends came to 15 bases. Germline CDR1 and CDR2: SQVTM and ANQGSEA. CDR3 length: 14 residues. The chain's CDR3 is CSVTVSEPQETQYF. The CDR3 coding sequence is TGCAGCGTGACAGTTTCCGAGCCCCAAGAGACCCAGTACTTC.

V gene TRBV9 combines with J gene TRBJ2-1, with D perhaps matching TRBD2 (6 bases). V lost 5 bases, J lost 7 bases, and 25 bases lay in between. Germline assignment: CDR1 SGDLS and CDR2 YYNGEE. CDR3 length: 17 residues. CDR3 sequence reads: CASSPFLGGDSRNEQFF. The CDR3 DNA follows: TGTGCCAGCAGTCCCTTCCTGGGGGGAGATAGTAGGAATGAGCAGTTCTTC.

The chain joins TRBV15 to TRBJ2-3; the D gene is possibly TRBD1 (6 bases). Trimming removed 2 bases at V and 2 bases at J, with 11 bases between. The germline V gene has CDR1 LNHNV and CDR2 YYDKDF (reference sequence). This CDR3 is built from 15 residues. The CDR3 loop is CATSRQMGATDTQYF. CDR3 DNA sequence: TGTGCCACCAGCAGACAAATGGGGGCCACAGATACGCAGTATTTT. Supplemented by reference TRBV15 and TRBJ2-3, the full variable domain reads DAMVIQNPRYQVTQFGKPVTLSCSQTLNHNVMYWYQQKSSQAPKLLFHYYDKDFNNEADTPDNFQSRRPNTSFCFLDIRSPGLGDTAMYLCATSRQMGATDTQYFGPGTRLTVL.

The chain uses TRBV2 and TRBJ1-2, with D unclear. Germline V CDR1 and CDR2: SNHLY, FYNNEI. The CDR3 has 12 residues. Trimming left V 6 bases short and J 8 bases short, with 13 bases between. The CDR3 loop reads CASRAEPWGYTF. The CDR3 DNA is TGTGCCAGCAGAGCAGAACCCTGGGGCTACACCTTC.

The genes are TRBV11-2 and TRBJ2-2, with TRBD2 identical over 8 bases. Germline V gene data show CDR1 as SGHAT and CDR2 as FQNNGV. The CDR3 has 16 amino acids. The ends lost 6 bases at V and 6 bases at J; junction bases unmatched: 12. CDR3 loop: CASSRPGGESAGELFF. The CDR3 bases are TGTGCCAGCAGTCGCCCGGGGGGGGAGTCTGCCGGGGAGCTGTTTTTT. Full variable domain (outside the CDR3, taken from reference TRBV11-2 and TRBJ2-2): EAGVAQSPRYKIIEKRQSVAFWCNPISGHATLYWYQQILGQGPKLLIQFQNNGVVDDSQLPKDRFSAERLKGVDSTLKIQPAKLEDSAVYLCASSRPGGESAGELFFGEGSRLTVL.

About this clone itself: This CDR3 is also generated by other DNA sequences in the sample. This rearrangement joins TRBV29-1 to TRBJ2-1; 11 bases line up with TRBD2. V lost 4 bases, J lost 6 bases, and 5 bases stayed unmatched. The CDR3 has 14 residues. Germline V gives CDR1 SQVTM, CDR2 ANQGSEA. CDR3 sequence reads: CSVAGTSGSNEQFF. CDR3 coding DNA: TGCAGCGTTGCCGGGACTAGCGGTAGCAATGAGCAGTTCTTC.

J is TRBJ2-7 and V is TRBV7-9, with TRBD2 as a possible D gene (5 bases). The germline CDR1 and CDR2 sequences are SEHNR and FQNEAQ (reference sequence). CDR3 length: 14 residues. V lost 2 bases and J 6 bases, leaving 14 bases between the germline ends. CDR3: CASSLNGVFSEQYF. In DNA form, the CDR3 reads TGTGCCAGCAGCTTAAACGGGGTATTCTCCGAGCAGTACTTC. The full variable domain, with the rest looked up from reference TRBV7-9 and TRBJ2-7, is DTGVSQNPRHKITKRGQNVTFRCDPISEHNRLYWYRQTLGQGPEFLTYFQNEAQLEKSRLLSDRFSAERPKGSFSTLEIQRTEQGDSAMYLCASSLNGVFSEQYFGPGTRLTVT.

The gene calls are TRBV9 and TRBJ2-3; D might be TRBD2 (5 bases). This CDR3 spans 15 amino acids. The V gene's germline CDR1 is SGDLS and CDR2 YYNGEE. V shed 6 bases and J shed 6 bases, with 20 bases lying between them. CDR3 coding DNA: TGTGCCAGCAATCTAGGAGTGGGAGCCGGTGATACGCAGTATTTT. The encoded protein is CASNLGVGAGDTQYF. Using reference TRBV9 and TRBJ2-3 for the parts outside the CDR3, the full variable domain is DSGVTQTPKHLITATGQRVTLRCSPRSGDLSVYWYQQSLDQGLQFLIQYYNGEERAKGNILERFSAQQFPDLHSELNLSSLELGDSALYFCASNLGVGAGDTQYFGPGTRLTVL.

V usage is TRBV7-9 and J usage is TRBJ2-5; D unclear. The CDR3 loop spans 15 amino acids. V gave up 1 base and J gave up 2 bases, with 11 bases separating them. The germline gives CDR1 SEHNR, CDR2 FQNEAQ (reference sequence). CDR3 region: CASSLDSRLQETQYF. CDR3 DNA sequence: TGTGCCAGCAGCTTAGATTCCAGGCTACAAGAGACCCAGTACTTC.

The rearrangement links TRBV29-1 to TRBJ2-5; either TRBD1 or TRBD2 may fit D (5 bases each). The CDR3 sequence is 15 residues long. From germline, CDR1 is SQVTM and CDR2 ANQGSEA. V was clipped by 3 bases and J by 4 bases, with 18 bases between them. CDR3 region: CSVDVEGTSGETQYF. The CDR3 bases are TGCAGCGTTGACGTAGAGGGGACCTCCGGAGAGACCCAGTACTTC.

The V gene is TRBV13, the J gene TRBJ2-7; the match to TRBD2 covers 8 bases. The trim removed 3 bases at V and 4 bases at J, leaving 11 bases unmatched. Germline V CDR1 and CDR2: PRHDT, FYEKMQ (reference sequence). CDR3 length: 16 amino acids. The CDR3 region has the DNA TGTGCCAGCAGCTTTCGTACGGGTGGCGGGAGGTACGAGCAGTACTTC. Translated, it gives CASSFRTGGGRYEQYF. Drawing the rest from reference TRBV13 and TRBJ2-7, the complete variable domain is AAGVIQSPRHLIKEKRETATLKCYPIPRHDTVYWYQQGPGQDPQFLISFYEKMQSDKGSIPDRFSAQQFSDYHSELNMSSLELGDSALYFCASSFRTGGGRYEQYFGPGTRLTVT.

This clone was picked up one time. This CDR3 is also generated by other DNA sequences in the sample. The rearrangement links TRBV30 to TRBJ2-7; no clear D gene. The germline gives CDR1 GTSNPN, CDR2 SVGIG (reference sequence). V lost 4 bases and J lost 7, with 8 bases in between. This CDR3 has 10 amino acids. CDR3 region: CAWIGREQYF. For the CDR3, the DNA is TGTGCCTGGATCGGAAGGGAGCAGTACTTC.

The V and J genes are TRBV2 and TRBJ1-1; 7 positions match TRBD1. This CDR3 is 16 amino acids long. CDR1 is SNHLY and CDR2 is FYNNEI in the germline V gene. The junction had 12 bases not matched to a gene; V was cut back by 8 bases and J by 0 bases. CDR3 in amino acids: CASWARTGGMNTEAFF. CDR3 coding DNA: TGTGCCAGCTGGGCCCGGACAGGTGGAATGAACACTGAAGCTTTCTTT.

The genes are TRBV28 and TRBJ2-2, with 11 bases identical to TRBD1. The CDR3 length is 17 residues. The trim removed 3 bases at V and 3 bases at J, leaving 6 bases unmatched. Germline V lookup: CDR1 MDHEN, CDR2 SYDVKM. The chain's CDR3 is CASSFPGQGADTGELFF. In DNA, the CDR3 is TGTGCCAGCAGTTTTCCCGGACAGGGGGCGGACACCGGGGAGCTGTTTTTT.

The J gene is TRBJ1-1, the V gene TRBV10-3; D is possibly TRBD1 (6 bases). The CDR3 has 16 residues. Germline CDR1 reads ENHRY; CDR2 reads SYGVKD. The V end was cut by 7 bases, the J end by 2 bases, with 20 bases between. Written as DNA, the CDR3 is TGTGCCATCAAAGGGGCGTTGGACAGACCTAACACTGAAGCTTTCTTT. Amino acid sequence: CAIKGALDRPNTEAFF.

The chain recombines TRBV7-3 with TRBJ1-2, with 7 bases lining up with TRBD1. J lost 0 bases, V lost 5 bases, and 6 bases had no gene match. Germline V gene sequence: CDR1 SGHTA, CDR2 FQGTGA. The length of the CDR3 is 15 residues. CDR3 sequence reads: CASSPRQGSNYGYTF. The CDR3 DNA reads as TGTGCCAGCAGCCCGCGACAGGGTTCTAACTATGGCTACACCTTC. Supplemented by reference TRBV7-3 and TRBJ1-2, the full variable domain reads GAGVSQTPSNKVTEKGKYVELRCDPISGHTALYWYRQSLGQGPEFLIYFQGTGAADDSGLPNDRFFAVRPEGSVSTLKIQRTERGDSAVYLCASSPRQGSNYGYTFGSGTRLTVV.